What follows describes a single TCR beta chain. The CDR3 runs to 14 residues. CDR1 and CDR2 (germline): SEHNR, FQNEAQ (reference sequence). Losses at the gene ends were 4 bases for V and 6 bases for J; bases not matched to a gene: 5. Methods used by the authors: Reference gene primer amplification gave estimated nucleated cell counts. Data came from immunoSEQ multiplex PCR; TCRdb stores just in-frame clones and leaves some out. Clonal size and the V and J genes are those of that table, whereas D and trimming came from the DNA. The sample lists under 250,000 clones, about 87% occurring once. These data belong to a study of blood T cell repertoires in COVID-19.

The specimen was peripheral blood. The V and J genes are TRBV7-9 and TRBJ2-3; TRBD1 matches at 9 bases. This sequence was found in a man aged 25 to 40 with COVID-19, enrolled during active disease. The CDR3: CASSSTGGRDTQYF. The CDR3 bases are TGTGCCAGCAGCTCGACAGGGGGGAGGGATACGCAGTATTTT.